This T cell receptor (beta chain) was identified during a study of blood T cell repertoires in COVID-19. About the research overall: PBMCs, B-cell-depleted T cells, or T cells were the source of the cDNA or gDNA that made up the material.

A single count supports this clone. The germline gives CDR1 SQVTM, CDR2 ANQGSEA. The CDR3 runs to 13 residues. Trimming removed 3 bases at V and 2 bases at J, with 9 bases between. Sequencing was performed with immunoSEQ multiplex PCR; in TCRdb, only in-frame clones are kept and a portion is missing. The table shows 150,000 to 200,000 clones, with approximately 80% occurring only once. The V and J genes are TRBV29-1 and TRBJ2-3; D unresolved. The sample was PBMCs or T cells enriched from blood (not recorded which). The sequence came from a man in his fifties who had recovered from COVID-19. CDR3 bases: TGCAGCGTTGATGCGCAGGCCACAGATACGCAGTATTTT. It encodes CSVDAQATDTQYF.